This T cell receptor beta chain derives from a study of T cell responses to AZD1222 COVID-19 vaccine. General study points: Spike-specific TCR breadth rose after two AZD1222 doses, and depth rose as well. Most donors were white British and more were female, and clonal diversity was possibly underestimated.

In regard to this clone: No antigen is known for it.

V was shortened by 6 bases and J by 9 bases, with 11 bases between the two germline ends. The CDR3 extends over 11 amino acids. The table came from immunoSEQ multiplex PCR; TCRdb's copy has only in-frame clones and leaves some out. The table lists fewer than 110,000 clones, approximately 89% of them singletons. The chain couples TRBV12-3 or TRBV12-4 to TRBJ1-1; no reliable D call. This TCR derives from an adult in good health. The sequences come from peripheral blood, collected on day 0 of AZD1222 vaccination. CDR3 sequence (DNA): TGTGCCAGCAGCTCCTTGTCCCAAGCTTTCTTT. It is translated as CASSSLSQAFF.